This TCR beta chain was profiled in a study of shared clonotypes between healthy human individuals. Per the germline V gene, CDR1 is SGHDN and CDR2 is FVKESK. Trimming stripped 1 base from V and 5 bases from J, with 14 bases between. CDR3 length: 16 amino acids. The table came from immunoSEQ multiplex PCR; TCRdb's copy has only in-frame clones and leaves some out. The sample contains about 1.5 million clones, about 98% of which appear only once. The chain uses TRBV14 and TRBJ1-4; no clear D gene. Specimen: naive CD4+ T cells sorted from blood. Subset indicated: CD45RA+ positively selected. This clonotype was obtained from a man aged 25-45 years in good health. CDR3 region: CASSQGLPFFNEKLFF. The CDR3 DNA reads as TGTGCCAGCAGCCAAGGGTTACCCTTTTTCAATGAAAAACTGTTTTTT.